This is a list of T cell receptor beta chains from one sample in a study of blood T cell repertoires in COVID-19. The protocol was immunoSEQ multiplex PCR, while the TCRdb copy is restricted to in-frame clones and leaves out a portion. Among about 240,000 clones listed, roughly 83% were seen once. The sequenced sample consisted of peripheral blood. All receptors derive from a woman older than 75 with acute or convalescent COVID-19. The CDR3 runs from the conserved cysteine through the conserved F or W. D genes are given only for firm matches. Size is stated for part of the rows, as once, few or many counts, or as a class when the clone is expanded.

NA	TRBV28	TRBJ1-2	NA	TGTGCCAGCAGTTTAGTCGCGGGGGGGAACTATGGCTACACCTTC	CASSLVAGGNYGYTF
NA	TRBV3-1/TRBV3-2	TRBJ2-2	TRBD2	TGTGCCAGCAGCCTCCGGACTAGCGGGGTTAGGAACACCGGGGAGCTGTTTTTT	CASSLRTSGVRNTGELFF
NA	TRBV7-8	TRBJ2-7	TRBD1	TGTGCCAGCAGCTCGACCGACAGGGGCGAGCAGTACTTC	CASSSTDRGEQYF
NA	TRBV6-6	TRBJ2-3	NA	TGTGCCAGCAGCTCGCAGGGGGATACGCAGTATTTT	CASSSQGDTQYF
NA	TRBV12-3/TRBV12-4	TRBJ2-3	NA	TGTGCCAGCAGTCTCCTCACGGTCGGTACGCAGTATTTT	CASSLLTVGTQYF
NA	TRBV28	TRBJ1-4	NA	TGTGCCAGCAGTTTGCAGGCTAATGAAAAACTGTTTTTT	CASSLQANEKLFF
NA	TRBV28	TRBJ2-1	TRBD2	TGTGCCAGCAGACGACTAGCGGGGAGATACAATGAGCAGTTCTTC	CASRRLAGRYNEQFF
NA	TRBV2	TRBJ2-2	NA	TGTGCCAGCAGTGAAGTCCGGAACACCGGGGAGCTGTTTTTT	CASSEVRNTGELFF
few	TRBV7-6	TRBJ1-1	TRBD1	TGTGCCAGCAGTCGTCGACAGGGAAACACTGAAGCTTTCTTT	CASSRRQGNTEAFF
NA	TRBV19	TRBJ1-5	TRBD1	TGTGCCAGTAGTATACCCCCGGGACAGGGCCTCCCGGGAGGCAATCAGCCCCAGCATTTT	CASSIPPGQGLPGGNQPQHF
NA	TRBV16	TRBJ1-5	TRBD1	TGTGCCAGCAGCCTACAGGGGGCAGGACAGCCCCAGCATTTT	CASSLQGAGQPQHF
NA	TRBV5-4	TRBJ2-4	TRBD2	TGTGCCAGCAGCCTAGCGGGGGGGCCGGACATTCAGTACTTC	CASSLAGGPDIQYF
NA	TRBV2	TRBJ1-5	NA	TGTGCCAGCAGTGAACGCGGAAGACTCGGCGTTCGGGATCAGCCCCAGCATTTT	CASSERGRLGVRDQPQHF
many	TRBV19	TRBJ1-5	TRBD1	TGTGCCAGTAGTATAGGGCAGGGGGGCAATCAGCCCCAGCATTTT	CASSIGQGGNQPQHF
NA	TRBV2	TRBJ1-3	NA	TGTGCCAGCAGTTTGGACAGAAACACCATATATTTT	CASSLDRNTIYF
NA	TRBV6-2/TRBV6-3	TRBJ1-5	NA	TGTGCCAGCAGCTCGTTCACAGGGCTCAGGGGCAATCAGCCCCAGCATTTT	CASSSFTGLRGNQPQHF
NA	TRBV10-3	TRBJ2-2	TRBD1	TGTGCCATCAAGGCACAGGGGTACACCGGGGAGCTGTTTTTT	CAIKAQGYTGELFF
once	TRBV11-3	TRBJ2-3	TRBD2	TGTGCCAGCAGCTTAAGAGGTGGGGTAGCGGGGCGACAAGATACGCAGTATTTT	CASSLRGGVAGRQDTQYF
NA	TRBV4-2	TRBJ2-1	NA	TGTGCCAGCAGCCAAGACGCGCGGCGGGGTGAGCAGTTCTTC	CASSQDARRGEQFF
NA	TRBV3-1/TRBV3-2	TRBJ2-5	NA	TGTGCCAGCAGCCCGGGACTTCAAGAGACCCAGTACTTC	CASSPGLQETQYF
NA	TRBV19	TRBJ1-6	NA	TGTGCCAGTAGTATCGGTCCTTACGGTTCACCCCTCCACTTT	CASSIGPYGSPLHF
NA	TRBV5-1	TRBJ2-1	NA	TGCGCCAGCAGCTTGGCCCTCAGGGAGCAGTTCTTC	CASSLALREQFF
NA	TRBV6-5	TRBJ2-7	NA	TGTGCCAGCAGTCCAGGGGCTGCAAGCTCCTACGAGCAGTACTTC	CASSPGAASSYEQYF
NA	TRBV28	TRBJ1-5	NA	TGTGCCAGCAGTTTTAGCACGGGGGGTAGCCATTTT	CASSFSTGGSHF
NA	TRBV4-1	TRBJ1-5	NA	TGCGCCAGCAGCCCCCAGGGCGATCAGCCCCAGCATTTT	CASSPQGDQPQHF
NA	TRBV30	TRBJ2-7	TRBD2	TGTGCCTGGAGCCGGCTAGCGGGGGGGTCCTCTCCCCGCGAGCAGTACTTC	CAWSRLAGGSSPREQYF
NA	TRBV24-1	TRBJ2-5	TRBD1	TGTGCCACCGCTTCGACAGGGTTAGAGACCCAGTACTTC	CATASTGLETQYF
NA	TRBV15	TRBJ1-3	NA	TGTGCCACCAGCAGAGATGACAGTCGGAGCACCATATATTTT	CATSRDDSRSTIYF
once	TRBV18	TRBJ1-2	TRBD1	TGTGCCAGCTCACCCGACAGGGACTATGGCTACACCTTC	CASSPDRDYGYTF
NA	TRBV3-1/TRBV3-2	TRBJ2-7	TRBD1	TGTGCCAGCAGCCAAGCCACGGACAGGGCTTATGAGCAGTACTTC	CASSQATDRAYEQYF
NA	TRBV5-1	TRBJ1-1	NA	TGCGCCAGCAGCTCGACCGGGACAAAGGCGAACACTGAAGCTTTCTTT	CASSSTGTKANTEAFF
NA	TRBV5-1	TRBJ1-6	NA	TGCGCCAGCAGCTTGGGTCCGCCAATGGAGTCACCCCTCCACTTT	CASSLGPPMESPLHF
many	TRBV18	TRBJ2-7	NA	TGTGCCAGCTCGCCCTCGGGGGGAGGGGGACACGAGCAGTACTTC	CASSPSGGGGHEQYF
NA	TRBV28	TRBJ2-5	TRBD2	TGTGCCAGCAGCCTTGATAGCGGGGGCCGGAAGACCCAGTACTTC	CASSLDSGGRKTQYF
NA	TRBV6-5	TRBJ2-6	NA	TGTGCCAGCAGTTACAGGGAGGCTGGGGCCAACGTCCTGACTTTC	CASSYREAGANVLTF
NA	TRBV4-1	TRBJ2-5	TRBD2	TGCGCCAGCAGCCAAGTGGGACTAGCGGGGGAGACCCAGTACTTC	CASSQVGLAGETQYF
NA	TRBV7-2	TRBJ2-3	TRBD2	TGTGCCAGCAGCTCTGGGGCGGGGGGGCCGATAGATACGCAGTATTTT	CASSSGAGGPIDTQYF
NA	TRBV7-9	TRBJ2-1	TRBD2	TGTGCCAGCAGCCCACTAGCGGGGGGAAATTACAATGAGCAGTTCTTC	CASSPLAGGNYNEQFF
NA	TRBV19	TRBJ2-2	NA	TGTGCCAGTAGTATAGAGGGAGGGAACACCGGGGAGCTGTTTTTT	CASSIEGGNTGELFF
NA	TRBV11-2	TRBJ2-7	TRBD2	TGTGCCAGCAGCGCTACACTAGCGCGGTACGAGCAGTACTTC	CASSATLARYEQYF
NA	TRBV9	TRBJ1-2	TRBD1	TGTGCCAGCAGCCCAGGGGGTTACACTAACTATGGCTACACCTTC	CASSPGGYTNYGYTF
NA	TRBV5-1	TRBJ1-3	NA	TGCGCCAGCAGCTTGGGAGGCGCGGTTGGAAACACCATATATTTT	CASSLGGAVGNTIYF
NA	TRBV5-4	TRBJ2-1	TRBD2	TGTGCCAGCAGCGCCAGCGGGACCTACAATGAGCAGTTCTTC	CASSASGTYNEQFF
NA	TRBV9	TRBJ2-3	NA	TGTGCCAGCAGCGCCGGGACTTGGAATACGCAGTATTTT	CASSAGTWNTQYF
NA	TRBV5-1	TRBJ2-1	TRBD1	TGCGCCAGCAGCTTGCCAGGGGGCAATGAGCAGTTCTTC	CASSLPGGNEQFF
once	TRBV6-5	TRBJ2-4	TRBD1	TGTGCCAGCAGTTACCCCCAACCAGGGGGCAAAAACATTCAGTACTTC	CASSYPQPGGKNIQYF
NA	TRBV18	TRBJ1-3	NA	TGTGCCAGCTCACCGGTGGAGGCTGGAAACACCATATATTTT	CASSPVEAGNTIYF
NA	TRBV18	TRBJ2-1	NA	TGTGCCAGCTCACCACTCGAGCGGAGCTCCTACAATGAGCAGTTCTTC	CASSPLERSSYNEQFF
NA	TRBV4-1	TRBJ1-4	NA	TGCGCCAGCAGCCAAGACAGGGGTATTAATGAAAAACTGTTTTTT	CASSQDRGINEKLFF
few	TRBV2	TRBJ2-2	TRBD2	TGTGCCAGCAGTGCGACTAGCTTTGCCGGGGAGCTGTTTTTT	CASSATSFAGELFF
NA	TRBV7-8	TRBJ2-7	NA	TGTGCCAGCAGCTCCGGTGAGGGTTGGGGGAGGTACGAGCAGTACTTC	CASSSGEGWGRYEQYF
NA	TRBV5-1	TRBJ1-1	TRBD1	TGCGCCAGCAGCGCAGGACAGGGTCTGGGTAGCACTGAAGCTTTCTTT	CASSAGQGLGSTEAFF